The next 19 T cell receptor beta chains were all read from a single sample in a study of T-cell memory formation after mild COVID-19. TCRdb ran MiXCR on the 5' RACE reads and lists one entry per CDR3 protein. Here the sample spans roughly 550,000 distinct CDR3 sequences, roughly 20% being singletons. The material sequenced was PBMCs or a T cell subset sorted from them (not recorded which). The receptor source for this set is an adult woman who had mild COVID-19 (a few samples of this study predate the infection). Cell type and time point are not known.

This clonotype was seen a few times. J is TRBJ2-1 and V is TRBV7-3, with TRBD2 matching over 13 bases. Germline CDR1 reads SGHTA; CDR2 reads FQGTGA. The V segment lost 5 bases and the J segment 4 bases; nucleotides outside the gene matches: 5. The CDR3 is 16 residues long. Here the CDR3 DNA reads TGTGCCAGCAGCAACGGACTAGCGGGAGTATACAATGAGCAGTTCTTC. Protein: CASSNGLAGVYNEQFF.

This clonotype was recorded a few times. The rearrangement uses TRBV7-6 and TRBJ1-2; D is unresolved. V shed 3 bases and J shed 1 base, with 9 bases lying between them. The CDR3 consists of 14 residues. The germline V gene has CDR1 SGHVS and CDR2 FNYEAQ. CDR3 coding DNA: TGTGCCAGCAGCTTGGGCAGTAATAACTATGGCTACACCTTC. It codes for CASSLGSNNYGYTF.

The chain joins TRBV30 to TRBJ1-2; 10 nucleotides align to TRBD1. The CDR3 runs 14 residues. Germline CDR1 GTSNPN, CDR2 SVGIG (reference sequence). V lost 5 bases to trimming and J lost 8 bases; unmatched junction nucleotides: 11. CDR3 DNA: TGTGCCTGGGAACCGGGACAGGGGACAAAAGGCTACACCTTC. Its protein product is CAWEPGQGTKGYTF. The full variable domain, rest sourced from reference TRBV30 and TRBJ1-2, is SQTIHQWPATLVQPVGSPLSLECTVEGTSNPNLYWYRQAAGRGLQLLFYSVGIGQISSEVPQNLSASRPQDRQFILSSKKLLLSDSGFYLCAWEPGQGTKGYTFGSGTRLTVV.

V usage is TRBV5-1 and J usage is TRBJ2-3, with 8 bases that match TRBD1. Germline CDR1 SGHRS, CDR2 YFSETQ. CDR3 length: 16 amino acids. The junction had 7 bases not matched to a gene; V was cut back by 4 bases and J by 0 bases. CDR3 sequence (DNA): TGCGCCAGCAGCCCGGGACAGGCTGAGAGCACAGATACGCAGTATTTT. Its translation: CASSPGQAESTDTQYF.

V gene TRBV7-3 combines with J gene TRBJ1-2, with 7 nucleotides matching TRBD1. The CDR3 spans 15 residues. The J segment lost 4 bases and the V segment lost 5 bases, leaving 10 bases of the junction unmatched. Germline CDR1 SGHTA, CDR2 FQGTGA. The CDR3 region is CASSQYRGGLYGYTF. CDR3 sequence (DNA): TGTGCCAGCAGCCAGTACAGGGGAGGACTCTATGGCTACACCTTC. Variable domain in full (rest from reference TRBV7-3 and TRBJ1-2): GAGVSQTPSNKVTEKGKYVELRCDPISGHTALYWYRQSLGQGPEFLIYFQGTGAADDSGLPNDRFFAVRPEGSVSTLKIQRTERGDSAVYLCASSQYRGGLYGYTFGSGTRLTVV.

This clonotype was seen more than once but under ten times. The V and J genes are TRBV7-9 and TRBJ1-2, with D tentatively TRBD1 (5 bases). The germline gives CDR1 SEHNR, CDR2 FQNEAQ (reference sequence). V was trimmed by 4 bases and J by 8 bases, leaving 26 bases between them. The CDR3 totals 17 residues. CDR3 sequence (DNA): TGTGCCAGCAGCTCCGGGACTCAAATTCCGGCCAAGGTGGGCTACACCTTC. Its protein is CASSSGTQIPAKVGYTF.

The sample holds a few counts of this clonotype. The chain is built from TRBV9 and TRBJ2-5, with D possibly being TRBD2 (6 bases). V dropped 0 bases and J dropped 5 bases, with 11 bases sitting between them. Germline CDR1 and CDR2: SGDLS and YYNGEE. The CDR3 sequence is 14 residues long. The CDR3 DNA is TGTGCCAGCAGCGTAGTGGAGAGCGGGGAGACCCAGTACTTC. Residues: CASSVVESGETQYF.

This clonotype was detected a few times. The rearrangement links TRBV30 to TRBJ1-2, with a possible D match to TRBD1 (5 bases). Germline CDR1 is GTSNPN and CDR2 is SVGIG (reference sequence). The CDR3 sequence is 13 residues long. Trimming took off 0 bases at V and 2 bases at J, with 7 bases between the two ends. This chain's CDR3 is CAWSVSGNYGYTF. CDR3 nucleotides: TGTGCCTGGAGTGTGTCAGGGAACTATGGCTACACCTTC.

This chain links TRBV20-1 with TRBJ2-1, with TRBD2 identical over 7 bases. The CDR3 runs 15 residues. With V trimmed by 0 bases and J by 7 bases, 9 bases remained unmatched. CDR1 DFQATT and CDR2 SNEGSKA come from the germline V gene (reference sequence). The CDR3 region is CSARDWGRAVNEQFF. CDR3 in DNA: TGCAGTGCTAGAGATTGGGGGAGGGCCGTAAATGAGCAGTTCTTC.

The J gene is TRBJ1-1, the V gene TRBV28, with D perhaps TRBD1 (6 bases). V was trimmed by 8 bases and J by 5 bases, leaving 15 bases between them. Looked up from germline, CDR1 is MDHEN and CDR2 is SYDVKM. The CDR3 sequence is 13 residues long. CDR3 residues: CASVGAGETEAFF. The DNA for the CDR3 is TGTGCCAGCGTAGGGGCAGGGGAGACTGAAGCTTTCTTT.

In this sample, this clonotype turned up a few times. The CDR3 protein is CASSWLAGIGEKLFF. CDR3 in DNA: TGTGCCAGCAGCTGGTTAGCTGGGATCGGTGAAAAACTGTTTTTT. The rearrangement uses TRBV7-2 and TRBJ1-4; D gene unclear. Germline CDR1 SGHTA, CDR2 FQGNSA. The CDR3 consists of 15 residues. Trimming left V 4 bases short and J 7 bases short, with 16 bases between.

The chain has TRBV19 and TRBJ2-1; D not resolved. Germline values: CDR1 LNHDA, CDR2 SQIVND (reference sequence). The CDR3 runs 16 residues. The V and J ends lost 5 bases and 0 bases respectively, with 14 bases between them. The CDR3 sequence is CASSSSQSVSYNEQFF. In DNA, the CDR3 is TGTGCCAGTAGTTCGTCCCAAAGCGTCTCCTACAATGAGCAGTTCTTC. Using reference TRBV19 and TRBJ2-1 for the parts outside the CDR3, the full variable domain is DGGITQSPKYLFRKEGQNVTLSCEQNLNHDAMYWYRQDPGQGLRLIYYSQIVNDFQKGDIAEGYSVSREKKESFPLTVTSAQKNPTAFYLCASSSSQSVSYNEQFFGPGTRLTVL.

This clonotype has at least ten counts. The J gene is TRBJ2-1, the V gene TRBV5-1, with 7 bases lining up with TRBD1. Trimming took 0 bases from V and 5 from J; bases not matched to a gene: 5. There are 15 residues in the CDR3. Germline V gene lookup returns CDR1 SGHRS and CDR2 YFSETQ. The CDR3 reads CASSLAGTVNNEQFF. CDR3 coding DNA: TGCGCCAGCAGCTTGGCTGGGACAGTGAACAATGAGCAGTTCTTC.

There are a few counts of this clonotype. The chain carries TRBV7-9 and TRBJ1-1, with 10 bases that match TRBD1. Germline trimming cut 2 bases from V and 3 bases from J; bases unmatched to any gene: 3. Germline values: CDR1 SEHNR, CDR2 FQNEAQ (reference sequence). The CDR3 consists of 15 residues. The CDR3 region is CASSLIGTGDTEAFF. The DNA for the CDR3 is TGTGCCAGCAGCTTAATCGGGACAGGGGACACTGAAGCTTTCTTT.

This clonotype was seen only a few times. The CDR3 DNA reads as TGCGCCAGCAGCTGGCAGTCCTCCTACGAGCAGTACTTC. This gives the protein CASSWQSSYEQYF. The chain is built from TRBV5-1 and TRBJ2-7; D call uncertain. This CDR3 is 13 amino acids long. Germline V CDR1 and CDR2: SGHRS, YFSETQ. Trimming cost V 3 bases and J 0 bases, with 7 bases left between them. Using reference TRBV5-1 and TRBJ2-7 for the parts outside the CDR3, the full variable domain is KAGVTQTPRYLIKTRGQQVTLSCSPISGHRSVSWYQQTPGQGLQFLFEYFSETQRNKGNFPGRFSGRQFSNSRSEMNVSTLELGDSALYLCASSWQSSYEQYFGPGTRLTVT.

In its sample, this clonotype was seen a few times. The CDR3 spells CASSSSPLAASTDTQYF. DNA of the CDR3: TGTGCCAGCAGTTCGTCGCCTCTAGCGGCTAGCACAGATACGCAGTATTTT. The chain is built from TRBV6-6 and TRBJ2-3, with 7 bases matching TRBD2. The CDR3 totals 17 residues. V shed 4 bases and J 0 bases; nucleotides not matched to a gene: 10. The germline V gene has CDR1 MNHNY and CDR2 SVGAGI (reference sequence).

This clonotype turned up a few times. V gene TRBV27 combines with J gene TRBJ1-2; D gene uncertain. The length of the CDR3 is 15 residues. Trimming removed 7 bases at V and 3 bases at J, with 18 bases between. In germline, CDR1 is MNHEY, CDR2 SMNVEV (reference sequence). CDR3 DNA: TGTGCCAGCACACCGGACCAGACGACGTACTATGGCTACACCTTC. Its translation is CASTPDQTTYYGYTF.

This clonotype showed up many times. The gene calls are TRBV12-3 or TRBV12-4 and TRBJ2-3, with 7 bases lining up with TRBD1. This CDR3 is 15 amino acids long. After removal of 5 bases from V and 5 bases from J, the junction contained 10 bases not matched to a gene. The CDR3 region has the DNA TGTGCCAGCAGTCCGGGACAGCCCTCACAAGATACGCAGTATTTT. Its protein is CASSPGQPSQDTQYF.

The chain uses TRBV20-1 and TRBJ1-2; TRBD1 is a possible D gene (5 bases). The CDR3 spans 13 residues. Germline V lookup: CDR1 DFQATT, CDR2 SNEGSKA (reference sequence). Trimming took 3 bases from V and 2 from J, leaving 10 bases between them. The CDR3 here is CSASSRGNYGYTF. CDR3 coding DNA: TGCAGTGCTAGTTCTCGGGGGAACTATGGCTACACCTTC.